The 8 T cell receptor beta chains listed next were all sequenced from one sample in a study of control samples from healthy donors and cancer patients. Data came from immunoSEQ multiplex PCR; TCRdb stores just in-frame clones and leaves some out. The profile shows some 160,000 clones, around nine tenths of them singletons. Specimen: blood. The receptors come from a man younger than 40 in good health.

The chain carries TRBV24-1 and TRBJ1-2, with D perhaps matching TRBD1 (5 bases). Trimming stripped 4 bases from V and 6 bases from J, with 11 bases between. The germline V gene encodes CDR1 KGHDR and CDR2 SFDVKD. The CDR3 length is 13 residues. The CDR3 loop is CATSDTGTNGYTF. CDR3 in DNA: TGTGCCACCAGTGACACCGGGACTAATGGCTACACCTTC.

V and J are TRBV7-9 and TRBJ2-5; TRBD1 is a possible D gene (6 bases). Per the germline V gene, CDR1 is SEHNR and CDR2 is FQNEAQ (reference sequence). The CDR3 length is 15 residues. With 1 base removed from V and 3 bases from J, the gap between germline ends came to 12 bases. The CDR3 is CASSLEYRVKETQYF. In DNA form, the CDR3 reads TGTGCCAGCAGCTTAGAATACAGGGTAAAAGAGACCCAGTACTTC. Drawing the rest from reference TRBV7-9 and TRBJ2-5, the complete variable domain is DTGVSQNPRHKITKRGQNVTFRCDPISEHNRLYWYRQTLGQGPEFLTYFQNEAQLEKSRLLSDRFSAERPKGSFSTLEIQRTEQGDSAMYLCASSLEYRVKETQYFGPGTRLLVL.

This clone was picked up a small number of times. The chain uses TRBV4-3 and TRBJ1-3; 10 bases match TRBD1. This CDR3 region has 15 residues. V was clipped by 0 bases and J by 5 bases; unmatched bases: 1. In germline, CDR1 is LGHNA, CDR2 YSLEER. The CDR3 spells CASSQEGQGRNTIYF. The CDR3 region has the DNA TGCGCCAGCAGCCAAGAGGGACAGGGGCGAAACACCATATATTTT.

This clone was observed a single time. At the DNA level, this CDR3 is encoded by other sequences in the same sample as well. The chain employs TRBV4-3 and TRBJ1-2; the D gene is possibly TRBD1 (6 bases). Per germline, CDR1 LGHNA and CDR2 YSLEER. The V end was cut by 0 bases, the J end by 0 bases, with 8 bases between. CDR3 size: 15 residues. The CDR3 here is CASSQDWTANYGYTF. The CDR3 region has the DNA TGCGCCAGCAGCCAAGACTGGACAGCTAACTATGGCTACACCTTC.

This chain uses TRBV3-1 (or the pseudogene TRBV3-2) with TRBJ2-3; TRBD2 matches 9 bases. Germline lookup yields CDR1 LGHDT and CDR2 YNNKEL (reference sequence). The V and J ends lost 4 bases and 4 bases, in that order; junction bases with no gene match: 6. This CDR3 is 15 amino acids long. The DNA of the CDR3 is TGTGCCAGCAGCCCAGATAGCGGGAGTGCAGATACGCAGTATTTT. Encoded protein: CASSPDSGSADTQYF.

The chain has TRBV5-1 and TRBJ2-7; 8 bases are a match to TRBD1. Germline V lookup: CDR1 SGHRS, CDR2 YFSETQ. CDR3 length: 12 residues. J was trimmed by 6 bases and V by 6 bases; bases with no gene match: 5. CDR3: CASKQGASEQYF. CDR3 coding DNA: TGCGCCAGCAAGCAGGGGGCGTCCGAGCAGTACTTC. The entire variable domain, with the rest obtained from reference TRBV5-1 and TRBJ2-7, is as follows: KAGVTQTPRYLIKTRGQQVTLSCSPISGHRSVSWYQQTPGQGLQFLFEYFSETQRNKGNFPGRFSGRQFSNSRSEMNVSTLELGDSALYLCASKQGASEQYFGPGTRLTVT.

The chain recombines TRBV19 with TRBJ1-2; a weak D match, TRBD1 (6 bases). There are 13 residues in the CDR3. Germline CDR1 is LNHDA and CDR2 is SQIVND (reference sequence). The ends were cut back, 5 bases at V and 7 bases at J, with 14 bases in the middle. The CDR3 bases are TGTGCCAGTAGTGATCAGGGGTTGGGTGGCTACACCTTC. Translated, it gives CASSDQGLGGYTF.

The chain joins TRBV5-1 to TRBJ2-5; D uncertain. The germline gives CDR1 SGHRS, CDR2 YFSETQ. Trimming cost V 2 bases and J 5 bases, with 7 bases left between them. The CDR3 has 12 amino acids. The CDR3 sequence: CASSFGVETQYF. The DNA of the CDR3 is TGCGCCAGCAGCTTCGGTGTGGAGACCCAGTACTTC.